This record covers a single T cell receptor (beta chain). The ends were cut back, 4 bases at V and 6 bases at J, with 13 bases in the middle. The CDR3 length is 14 residues. The germline CDR1 and CDR2 sequences are MDHEN and SYDVKM. This sample is drawn from a study of control samples from healthy donors and cancer patients. Assay used: immunoSEQ multiplex PCR; TCRdb lists only in-frame clones, some missing. The table has about 140,000 clones, around 90% seen once. This clonotype originated in a man aged 30 to 45 in good health. The sequenced sample consisted of blood. The V and J genes are TRBV28 and TRBJ1-5; the D is unclear. DNA for the CDR3: TGTGCCAGCAGTTCCTATAAGGGAACTCAGCCCCAGCATTTT. Its protein product is CASSSYKGTQPQHF.